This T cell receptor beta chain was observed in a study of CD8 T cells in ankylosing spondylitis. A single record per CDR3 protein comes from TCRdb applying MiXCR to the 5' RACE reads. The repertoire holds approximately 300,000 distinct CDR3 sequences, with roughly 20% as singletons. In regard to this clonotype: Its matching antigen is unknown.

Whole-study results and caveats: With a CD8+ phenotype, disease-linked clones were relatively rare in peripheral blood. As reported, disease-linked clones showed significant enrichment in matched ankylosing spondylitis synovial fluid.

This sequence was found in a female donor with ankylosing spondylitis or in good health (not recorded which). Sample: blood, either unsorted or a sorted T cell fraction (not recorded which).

The CDR3 here is CASGLAGTSYEQYF. CDR3 DNA: TGTGCCAGCGGACTAGCGGGAACGTCGTACGAGCAGTACTTC. The chain is built from TRBV5-6 and TRBJ2-7, with 12 bases that match TRBD2. The germline V gene encodes CDR1 SGHDT and CDR2 YYEEEE. The junction had 6 bases not matched to a gene; V was cut back by 7 bases and J by 4 bases. This CDR3 is 14 amino acids long.